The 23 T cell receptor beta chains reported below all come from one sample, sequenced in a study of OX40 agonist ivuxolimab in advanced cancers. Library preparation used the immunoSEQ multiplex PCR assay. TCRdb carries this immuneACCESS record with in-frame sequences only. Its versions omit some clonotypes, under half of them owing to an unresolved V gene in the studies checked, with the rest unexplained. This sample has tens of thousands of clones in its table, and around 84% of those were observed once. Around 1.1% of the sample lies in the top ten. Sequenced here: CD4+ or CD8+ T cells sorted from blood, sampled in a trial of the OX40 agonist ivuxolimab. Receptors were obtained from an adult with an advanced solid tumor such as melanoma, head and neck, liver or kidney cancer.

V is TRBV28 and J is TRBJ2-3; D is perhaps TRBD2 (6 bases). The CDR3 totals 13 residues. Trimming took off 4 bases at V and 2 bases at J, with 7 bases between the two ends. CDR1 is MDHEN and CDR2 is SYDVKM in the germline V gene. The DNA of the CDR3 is TGTGCCAGCAGTTCGGGACTCACAGATACGCAGTATTTT. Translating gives CASSSGLTDTQYF.

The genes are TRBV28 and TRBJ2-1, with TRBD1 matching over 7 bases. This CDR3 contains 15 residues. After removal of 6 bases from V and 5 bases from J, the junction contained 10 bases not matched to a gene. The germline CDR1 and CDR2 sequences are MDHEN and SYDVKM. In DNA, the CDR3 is TGTGCCAGCAGGATGGGGACAGCAGGCCACAATGAGCAGTTCTTC. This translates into CASRMGTAGHNEQFF.

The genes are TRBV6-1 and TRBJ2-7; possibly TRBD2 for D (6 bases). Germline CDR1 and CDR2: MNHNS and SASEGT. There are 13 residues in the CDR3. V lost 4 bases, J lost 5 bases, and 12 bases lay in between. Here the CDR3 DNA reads TGTGCCAGCAGTGGCGGGGACCGCCACGAGCAGTACTTC. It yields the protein CASSGGDRHEQYF.

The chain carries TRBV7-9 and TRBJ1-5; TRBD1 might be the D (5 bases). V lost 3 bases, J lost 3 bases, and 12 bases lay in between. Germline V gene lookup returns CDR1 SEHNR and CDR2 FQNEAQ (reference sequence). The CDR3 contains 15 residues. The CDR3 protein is CASSFSGVVNQPQHF. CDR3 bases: TGTGCCAGCAGCTTTTCGGGGGTGGTCAATCAGCCCCAGCATTTT.

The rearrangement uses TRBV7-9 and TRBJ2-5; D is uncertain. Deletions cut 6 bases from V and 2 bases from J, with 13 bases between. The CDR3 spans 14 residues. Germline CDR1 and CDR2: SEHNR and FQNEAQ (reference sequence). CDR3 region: CASSPRAPQETQYF. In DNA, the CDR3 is TGTGCCAGCAGTCCTCGGGCCCCGCAAGAGACCCAGTACTTC.

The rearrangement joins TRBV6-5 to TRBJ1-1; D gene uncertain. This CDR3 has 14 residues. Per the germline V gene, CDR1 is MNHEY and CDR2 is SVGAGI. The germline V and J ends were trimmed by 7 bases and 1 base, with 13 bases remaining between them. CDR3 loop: CASTTVQKNTEAFF. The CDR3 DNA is TGTGCCAGCACCACTGTACAGAAGAACACTGAAGCTTTCTTT.

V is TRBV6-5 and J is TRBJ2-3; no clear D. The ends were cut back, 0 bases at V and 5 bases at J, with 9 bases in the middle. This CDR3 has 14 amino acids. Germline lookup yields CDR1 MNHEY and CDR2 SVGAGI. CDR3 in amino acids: CASSYSRREDTQYF. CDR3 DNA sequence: TGTGCCAGCAGTTACTCGAGAAGGGAAGATACGCAGTATTTT.

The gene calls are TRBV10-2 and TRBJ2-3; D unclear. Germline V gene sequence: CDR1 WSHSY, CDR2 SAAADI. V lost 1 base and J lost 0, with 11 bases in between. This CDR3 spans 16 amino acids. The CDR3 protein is CASSEWAPSSTDTQYF. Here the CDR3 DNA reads TGCGCCAGCAGTGAGTGGGCGCCGTCTAGCACAGATACGCAGTATTTT.

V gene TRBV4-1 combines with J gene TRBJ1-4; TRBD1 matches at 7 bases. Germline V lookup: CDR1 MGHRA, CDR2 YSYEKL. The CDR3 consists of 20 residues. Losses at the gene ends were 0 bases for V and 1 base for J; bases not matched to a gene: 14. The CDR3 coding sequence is TGCGCCAGCAGCCAAGATGACTCCACCTCTCGACAGGGAACTAATGAAAAACTGTTTTTT. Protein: CASSQDDSTSRQGTNEKLFF.

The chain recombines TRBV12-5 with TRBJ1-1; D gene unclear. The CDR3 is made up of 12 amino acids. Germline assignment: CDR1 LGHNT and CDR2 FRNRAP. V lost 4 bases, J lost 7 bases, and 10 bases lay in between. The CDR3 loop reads CASGSRAHEAFF. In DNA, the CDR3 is TGTGCTAGTGGTTCCCGGGCCCATGAAGCTTTCTTT.

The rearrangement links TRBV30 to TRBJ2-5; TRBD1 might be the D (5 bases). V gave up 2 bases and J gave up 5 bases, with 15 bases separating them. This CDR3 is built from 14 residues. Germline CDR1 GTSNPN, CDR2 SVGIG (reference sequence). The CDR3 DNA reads TGTGCCTGGAGTACCACAGCTAAGGGGGAGACCCAGTACTTC. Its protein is CAWSTTAKGETQYF.

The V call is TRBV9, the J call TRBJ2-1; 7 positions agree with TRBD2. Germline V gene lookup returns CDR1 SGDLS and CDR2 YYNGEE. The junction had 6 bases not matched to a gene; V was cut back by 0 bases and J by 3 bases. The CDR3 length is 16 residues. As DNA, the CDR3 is TGTGCCAGCAGCGTAGGAGGGACGGGAGGCTACAATGAGCAGTTCTTC. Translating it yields CASSVGGTGGYNEQFF. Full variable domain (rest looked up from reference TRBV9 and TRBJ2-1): DSGVTQTPKHLITATGQRVTLRCSPRSGDLSVYWYQQSLDQGLQFLIQYYNGEERAKGNILERFSAQQFPDLHSELNLSSLELGDSALYFCASSVGGTGGYNEQFFGPGTRLTVL.

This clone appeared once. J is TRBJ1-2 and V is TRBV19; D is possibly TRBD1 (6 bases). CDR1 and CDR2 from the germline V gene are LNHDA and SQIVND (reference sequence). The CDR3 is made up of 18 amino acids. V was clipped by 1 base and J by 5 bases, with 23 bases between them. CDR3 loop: CASSIALNGGPVRYGYTF. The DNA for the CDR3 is TGTGCCAGTAGTATAGCCTTAAACGGGGGGCCTGTGCGTTATGGCTACACCTTC.

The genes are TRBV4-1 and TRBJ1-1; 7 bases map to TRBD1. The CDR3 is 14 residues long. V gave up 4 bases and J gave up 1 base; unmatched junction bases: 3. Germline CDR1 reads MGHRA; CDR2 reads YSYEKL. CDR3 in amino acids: CASSPWDRNTEAFF. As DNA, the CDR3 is TGCGCCAGCAGCCCGTGGGACAGGAACACTGAAGCTTTCTTT.

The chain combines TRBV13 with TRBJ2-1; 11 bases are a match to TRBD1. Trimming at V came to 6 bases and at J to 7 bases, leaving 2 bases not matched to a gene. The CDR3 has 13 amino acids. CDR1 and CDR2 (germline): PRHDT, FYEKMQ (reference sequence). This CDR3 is CASRRDRGNEQFF. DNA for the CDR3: TGTGCCAGCAGGCGGGACAGGGGGAATGAGCAGTTCTTC.

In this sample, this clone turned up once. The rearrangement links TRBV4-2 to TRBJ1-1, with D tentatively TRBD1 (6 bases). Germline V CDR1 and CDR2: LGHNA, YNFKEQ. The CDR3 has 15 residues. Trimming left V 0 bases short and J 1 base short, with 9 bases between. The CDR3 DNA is TGTGCCAGCAGCCAAGAGCCAGGGGAGAACACTGAAGCTTTCTTT. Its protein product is CASSQEPGENTEAFF.

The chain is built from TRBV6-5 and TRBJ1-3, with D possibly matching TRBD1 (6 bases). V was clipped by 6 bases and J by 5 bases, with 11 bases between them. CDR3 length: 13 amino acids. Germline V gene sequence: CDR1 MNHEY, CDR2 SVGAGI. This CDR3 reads CASSLDSRNTIYF. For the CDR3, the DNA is TGTGCCAGCAGCTTGGACAGTCGAAACACCATATATTTT.

The CDR3 reads CASSVGEFNQPQHF. The CDR3 nucleotides are TGTGCCAGCTCTGTGGGGGAGTTCAATCAGCCCCAGCATTTT. The chain links TRBV19 to TRBJ1-5; D possibly corresponds to TRBD1 (5 bases). Germline-derived CDR1 and CDR2 are LNHDA and SQIVND (reference sequence). The CDR3 is 14 residues long. Trimming left V 9 bases short and J 3 bases short, with 15 bases between.

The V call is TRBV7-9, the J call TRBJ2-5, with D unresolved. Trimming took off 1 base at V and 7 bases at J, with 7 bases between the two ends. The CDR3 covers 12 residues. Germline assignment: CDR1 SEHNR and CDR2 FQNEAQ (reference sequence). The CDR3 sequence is CASSLDERTQYF. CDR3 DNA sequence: TGTGCCAGCAGCTTAGATGAGAGGACCCAGTACTTC.

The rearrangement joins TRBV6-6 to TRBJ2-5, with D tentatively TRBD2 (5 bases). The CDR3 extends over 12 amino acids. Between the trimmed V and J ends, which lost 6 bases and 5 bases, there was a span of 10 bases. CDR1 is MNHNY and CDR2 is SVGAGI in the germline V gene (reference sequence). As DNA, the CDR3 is TGTGCCAGCAGCACAAGAGGGGAGACCCAGTACTTC. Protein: CASSTRGETQYF.

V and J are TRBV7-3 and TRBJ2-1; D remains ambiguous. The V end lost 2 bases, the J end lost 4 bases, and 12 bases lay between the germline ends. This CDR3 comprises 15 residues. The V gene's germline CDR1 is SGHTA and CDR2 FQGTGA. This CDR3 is CASSLEPTPYNEQFF. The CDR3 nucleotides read TGTGCCAGCAGCTTAGAACCCACTCCTTACAATGAGCAGTTCTTC.

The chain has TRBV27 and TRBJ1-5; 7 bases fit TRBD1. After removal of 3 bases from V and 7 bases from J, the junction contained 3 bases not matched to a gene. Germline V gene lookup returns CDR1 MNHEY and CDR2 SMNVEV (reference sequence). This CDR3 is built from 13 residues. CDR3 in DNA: TGTGCCAGCAGTTTGGCAGGGGGACAGCCCCAGCATTTT. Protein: CASSLAGGQPQHF.

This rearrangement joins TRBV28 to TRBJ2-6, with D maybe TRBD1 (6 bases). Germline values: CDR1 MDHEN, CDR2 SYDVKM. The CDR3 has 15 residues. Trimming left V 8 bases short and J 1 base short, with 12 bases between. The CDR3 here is CASRTAASGANVLTF. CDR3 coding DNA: TGTGCCAGCCGGACAGCTGCTTCTGGGGCCAACGTCCTGACTTTC.